These 8 T cell receptor beta chains were all obtained from the same sample, sequenced in a study of T cell responses to AZD1222 COVID-19 vaccine. The protocol was immunoSEQ multiplex PCR, while the TCRdb copy is restricted to in-frame clones and leaves out a portion. The sample lists 150,000 to 200,000 clones, over 80% seen once, with 8% to 13% in the top ten. This specimen was peripheral blood, taken on day 0 of AZD1222 vaccination. These receptors all come from an adult in good health.

J is TRBJ2-1 and V is TRBV6-5; 7 positions agree with TRBD1. Trimming cost V 0 bases and J 8 bases; bases outside gene matches: 7. Per the germline V gene, CDR1 is MNHEY and CDR2 is SVGAGI. The CDR3 spans 15 residues. CDR3 residues: CASSYSYRGRDEQFF. CDR3 DNA sequence: TGTGCCAGCAGTTACTCGTACAGGGGAAGGGATGAGCAGTTCTTC.

This chain links TRBV10-1 with TRBJ2-7; 7 bases map to TRBD1. Germline CDR1 and CDR2: WNHNN and SYGVQD (reference sequence). V dropped 2 bases and J dropped 4; count of bases not matched to a gene: 5. The CDR3 length is 14 residues. CDR3 bases: TGCGCCAGCAGTGAGGGGGACAGCCGATACGAGCAGTACTTC. It translates to CASSEGDSRYEQYF.

The chain combines TRBV5-4 with TRBJ1-1; no definite D call. CDR1 SGHNT and CDR2 YYREEE come from the germline V gene (reference sequence). CDR3 length equals 14 residues. V lost 0 bases and J 6 bases, leaving 12 bases between the germline ends. The CDR3 nucleotides are TGTGCCAGCAGCTTGGTACCCACAGTTGCTGAAGCTTTCTTT. Its protein product is CASSLVPTVAEAFF. Full variable domain (missing parts from reference TRBV5-4 and TRBJ1-1): ETGVTQSPTHLIKTRGQQVTLRCSSQSGHNTVSWYQQALGQGPQFIFQYYREEENGRGNFPPRFSGLQFPNYSSELNVNALELDDSALYLCASSLVPTVAEAFFGQGTRLTVV.

V and J are TRBV10-3 and TRBJ1-4; no firm D call. V lost 3 bases and J 4 bases, leaving 12 bases between the germline ends. CDR1 is ENHRY, CDR2 SYGVKD, per germline. The CDR3 has 15 residues. CDR3 region: CAISDDISGNEKLFF. The CDR3 DNA sequence: TGTGCCATCAGTGATGACATCTCGGGTAATGAAAAACTGTTTTTT.

The rearrangement joins TRBV24-1 to TRBJ2-1, with a weak D call TRBD2 (6 bases). The CDR3 length is 14 residues. V was pared by 6 bases and J by 5 bases, with 13 bases between. Germline V gives CDR1 KGHDR, CDR2 SFDVKD. The CDR3 is CATSPKDYNNEQFF. The DNA of the CDR3 is TGTGCCACCAGTCCAAAGGACTACAACAATGAGCAGTTCTTC.

The V and J genes are TRBV12-3 or TRBV12-4 and TRBJ1-6; 8 bases line up with TRBD1. Trimming at V came to 6 bases and at J to 9 bases, leaving 4 bases not matched to a gene. This CDR3 comprises 13 residues. CDR3 loop: CASRETGGSPLHF. In DNA form, the CDR3 reads TGTGCCAGCAGAGAAACAGGGGGTTCACCCCTCCACTTT.

V is TRBV25-1 and J is TRBJ2-3; D gene unclear. V dropped 4 bases and J dropped 0 bases, with 11 bases sitting between them. Germline CDR1 MGHDK, CDR2 SYGVNS. This CDR3 contains 15 residues. CDR3 sequence reads: CASSAAVISTDTQYF. In DNA form, the CDR3 reads TGTGCCAGCAGTGCCGCGGTGATTAGCACAGATACGCAGTATTTT. Based on the CDR3 plus reference TRBV25-1 and TRBJ2-3, the full variable domain is EADIYQTPRYLVIGTGKKITLECSQTMGHDKMYWYQQDPGMELHLIHYSYGVNSTEKGDLSSESTVSRIRTEHFPLTLESARPSHTSQYLCASSAAVISTDTQYFGPGTRLTVL.

J is TRBJ1-2 and V is TRBV2; D is unclear. Germline-derived CDR1 and CDR2 are SNHLY and FYNNEI. The CDR3 sequence is 13 residues long. Trimming cost V 6 bases and J 8 bases, with 16 bases left between them. This CDR3 is CASRFGGIGGYTF. DNA for the CDR3: TGTGCCAGCAGATTCGGAGGAATTGGGGGCTACACCTTC.